This TCR beta chain came from a study of blood T cell repertoires in COVID-19. Study at large: T cells, B-cell-depleted T cells, or PBMCs supplied cDNA or gDNA.

CDR3 length: 12 residues. CDR1 MNHEY and CDR2 SMNVEV come from the germline V gene (reference sequence). V lost 6 bases, J lost 7 bases, and 10 bases lay in between. Original analysis: Reference gene primer amplification yielded estimated nucleated cell counts. The table came from immunoSEQ multiplex PCR; TCRdb's copy has only in-frame clones and leaves some out. That table furnishes V, J and clone size, whereas the DNA furnished D and trimming. The data show about 95,000 clones, with roughly four fifths seen just once and about 24% held by the top ten. This clone occurred once. Sequencing was done on a sample of peripheral blood. This rearrangement joins TRBV27 to TRBJ2-1, with D hard to call. This TCR was recovered from a human donor in a cohort sampled during active COVID-19. CDR3 coding DNA: TGTGCCAGCAGCAACATCCATAATGAGCAGTTCTTC. Protein: CASSNIHNEQFF.